This entry lists 23 T cell receptor beta chains sequenced from one sample in a study of blood T cell repertoires in COVID-19. Method: immunoSEQ multiplex PCR; TCRdb's copy keeps in-frame clones and lacks some. This table holds over 85,000 clones, around four fifths found once. The sample consisted of peripheral blood. The origin of the receptors is a man in his fifties with acute or convalescent COVID-19.

With respect to this clone: At one end, the junction sequence differs from germline, possibly due to a read error. The chain has TRBV11-2 and TRBJ1-3, with D perhaps TRBD1 (5 bases). CDR3 size: 13 residues. Germline CDR1 is SGHAT and CDR2 is FQNNGV. The CDR3 is CASSFAGLNAIYF. CDR3 bases: TGTGCCAGCAGCTTTGCAGGGCTAAACGCCATATATTTT.

This chain connects TRBV7-9 to TRBJ2-2; 7 positions agree with TRBD2. The V gene's germline CDR1 is SEHNR and CDR2 FQNEAQ (reference sequence). The CDR3 has 17 amino acids. The junction had 14 bases not matched to a gene; V was cut back by 4 bases and J by 6 bases. The CDR3 loop reads CASSSRDRGSGSGELFF. In DNA, the CDR3 is TGTGCCAGCAGCTCCCGGGATCGCGGGAGTGGATCCGGGGAGCTGTTTTTT.

The rearrangement joins TRBV13 to TRBJ1-4; 9 bases map to TRBD1. The germline V gene has CDR1 PRHDT and CDR2 FYEKMQ (reference sequence). The CDR3 contains 15 residues. Trimming took 2 bases from V and 6 from J; bases not matched to a gene: 4. CDR3 residues: CASSLLGQGDEKLFF. Here the CDR3 DNA reads TGTGCCAGCAGCTTATTGGGACAGGGCGATGAAAAACTGTTTTTT. Variable domain in full (rest from reference TRBV13 and TRBJ1-4): AAGVIQSPRHLIKEKRETATLKCYPIPRHDTVYWYQQGPGQDPQFLISFYEKMQSDKGSIPDRFSAQQFSDYHSELNMSSLELGDSALYFCASSLLGQGDEKLFFGSGTQLSVL.

The CDR3 DNA reads TGTGCCAGCAGCCCGGGACTAGTCTCCTACAATGAGCAGTTCTTC. Protein: CASSPGLVSYNEQFF. The V gene is TRBV5-4, the J gene TRBJ2-1, with TRBD2 matching over 8 bases. Germline V gene data show CDR1 as SGHNT and CDR2 as YYREEE (reference sequence). The CDR3 sequence is 15 residues long. J lost 0 bases, V lost 4 bases, and 3 bases had no gene match. The whole variable domain, filled in from reference TRBV5-4 and TRBJ2-1, reads ETGVTQSPTHLIKTRGQQVTLRCSSQSGHNTVSWYQQALGQGPQFIFQYYREEENGRGNFPPRFSGLQFPNYSSELNVNALELDDSALYLCASSPGLVSYNEQFFGPGTRLTVL.

V is TRBV10-3 and J is TRBJ2-2; D uncertain. Germline values: CDR1 ENHRY, CDR2 SYGVKD. The V and J ends lost 8 bases and 0 bases respectively, with 16 bases between them. This CDR3 comprises 16 residues. Here the CDR3 reads CAIGGSTNANTGELFF. The CDR3 nucleotides are TGTGCCATCGGCGGTTCCACCAACGCGAACACCGGGGAGCTGTTTTTT.

This chain joins TRBV7-9 and TRBJ2-7; TRBD2 is a possible D gene (6 bases). The length of the CDR3 is 15 residues. The V and J ends lost 1 base and 0 bases respectively, with 10 bases between them. Germline-derived CDR1 and CDR2 are SEHNR and FQNEAQ (reference sequence). The CDR3 loop reads CASSLGTGSSYEQYF. Here the CDR3 DNA reads TGTGCCAGCAGCTTAGGTACCGGGAGCTCCTACGAGCAGTACTTC.

Regarding this clone: Other DNA variants within this sample encode the same CDR3. The CDR3 loop is CASSLGGYGTGGADTQYF. CDR3 nucleotides: TGTGCCAGCAGCTTAGGGGGATACGGGACAGGGGGCGCAGATACGCAGTATTTT. The J gene is TRBJ2-3, the V gene TRBV7-6; TRBD1 matches at 12 bases. In germline, CDR1 is SGHVS, CDR2 FNYEAQ. This CDR3 has 18 residues. V lost 1 base and J lost 4; bases outside the gene matches: 9. The full variable domain, rest sourced from reference TRBV7-6 and TRBJ2-3, is GAGVSQSPRYKVTKRGQDVALRCDPISGHVSLYWYRQALGQGPEFLTYFNYEAQQDKSGLPNDRFSAERPEGSISTLTIQRTEQRDSAMYRCASSLGGYGTGGADTQYFGPGTRLTVL.

The chain employs TRBV11-2 and TRBJ1-4; tentative D call: TRBD1 (6 bases). CDR3 size: 15 residues. V was trimmed by 4 bases and J by 3 bases, leaving 12 bases between them. Looked up from germline, CDR1 is SGHAT and CDR2 is FQNNGV. This chain's CDR3 is CASSSGQPSNEKLFF. Here the CDR3 DNA reads TGTGCCAGCAGCTCCGGACAGCCTTCTAATGAAAAACTGTTTTTT.

This sequence joins TRBV19 and TRBJ2-7; D might be TRBD1 (6 bases). The CDR3 contains 14 residues. V was pared by 5 bases and J by 5 bases, with 16 bases between. Germline CDR1 and CDR2: LNHDA and SQIVND (reference sequence). In DNA form, the CDR3 reads TGTGCCAGTAGTGCTCAGGGGAGTCTGGACGAGCAGTACTTC. It translates to CASSAQGSLDEQYF.

In its sample, this clone was seen a few times. This rearrangement joins TRBV30 to TRBJ1-4; maybe TRBD1 (5 bases). CDR3 length: 14 amino acids. Germline values: CDR1 GTSNPN, CDR2 SVGIG (reference sequence). The germline V and J ends were trimmed by 2 bases and 10 bases, with 17 bases remaining between them. CDR3 nucleotides: TGTGCCTGGAGTAAGGACGCGGGGGGGGGAAAACTGTTTTTT. Translated: CAWSKDAGGGKLFF.

The rearrangement uses TRBV5-4 and TRBJ2-7, with D unclear. V dropped 4 bases and J dropped 2 bases, with 10 bases sitting between them. The CDR3 covers 13 residues. Germline-derived CDR1 and CDR2 are SGHNT and YYREEE (reference sequence). CDR3 bases: TGTGCCAGCAGCACAGAGCCGGCCTACGAGCAGTACTTC. Encoded protein: CASSTEPAYEQYF.

The rearrangement joins TRBV5-1 to TRBJ2-5; 8 bases fit TRBD1. The CDR3 has 14 residues. V gave up 4 bases and J gave up 1 base; unmatched junction bases: 3. The V gene's germline CDR1 is SGHRS and CDR2 YFSETQ. CDR3 amino acids: CASSRQGTQETQYF. The CDR3 DNA follows: TGCGCCAGCAGCCGACAGGGGACCCAAGAGACCCAGTACTTC.

This chain links TRBV7-9 with TRBJ2-5, with TRBD1 matching 7 bases. Germline lookup yields CDR1 SEHNR and CDR2 FQNEAQ (reference sequence). Trimming at V came to 0 bases and at J to 0 bases, leaving 4 bases not matched to a gene. CDR3 length: 16 residues. CDR3 coding DNA: TGTGCCAGCAGCTTAGCCCTAGGACAGGACCAAGAGACCCAGTACTTC. It codes for CASSLALGQDQETQYF.

The chain employs TRBV6-5 and TRBJ2-7; the D is unclear. CDR1 and CDR2 from the germline V gene are MNHEY and SVGAGI. V was trimmed by 1 base and J by 0 bases, leaving 7 bases between them. CDR3 length: 14 amino acids. The CDR3 DNA is TGTGCCAGCAGTTACTTCCGGAGCTCCTACGAGCAGTACTTC. This encodes CASSYFRSSYEQYF.

The V call is TRBV7-9, the J call TRBJ1-3, with D possibly being TRBD1 (5 bases). The length of the CDR3 is 16 residues. Trimming shortened V by 5 bases and J by 0 bases, and 14 bases separated the two germline ends. Per germline, CDR1 SEHNR and CDR2 FQNEAQ (reference sequence). In DNA form, the CDR3 reads TGTGCCAGCAGCCCCCCCCTCGACAGCTCTGGAAACACCATATATTTT. Translation gives CASSPPLDSSGNTIYF.

This rearrangement joins TRBV18 to TRBJ2-5, with D unclear. The V gene lost 3 bases and the J gene lost 1 base, with 9 bases spanning the gap. Germline CDR1 and CDR2: KGHSH and LQKENI. This CDR3 contains 14 residues. The CDR3, as DNA: TGTGCCAGCTCACCGGGCCCTCCCCAAGAGACCCAGTACTTC. Its protein product is CASSPGPPQETQYF.

This chain connects TRBV19 to TRBJ1-4; 8 nucleotides match TRBD1. CDR1 and CDR2 (germline): LNHDA, SQIVND (reference sequence). V lost 5 bases and J lost 5; bases outside the gene matches: 7. The CDR3 extends over 15 amino acids. CDR3 DNA sequence: TGTGCCAGTAGTTTGGGGGACAGGACAAATGAAAAACTGTTTTTT. Translation: CASSLGDRTNEKLFF.

In nucleotides, the CDR3 is TGTGCCAGCAGCTCTATGGGTAGGGGGCAAAGGACCGGGGAGCTGTTTTTT. It specifies CASSSMGRGQRTGELFF. This chain connects TRBV7-2 to TRBJ2-2; 7 bases are shared with TRBD1. The CDR3 has 17 residues. Germline CDR1 is SGHTA and CDR2 is FQGNSA. After removal of 4 bases from V and 5 bases from J, the junction contained 13 bases not matched to a gene.

The chain uses TRBV28 and TRBJ1-5; TRBD1 matches at 8 bases. The CDR3 extends over 15 amino acids. CDR1 is MDHEN, CDR2 SYDVKM, per germline. Losses at the gene ends were 4 bases for V and 3 bases for J; bases not matched to a gene: 5. Here the CDR3 reads CASSSGGQVNQPQHF. The CDR3 DNA reads TGTGCCAGCAGTTCGGGGGGACAGGTCAATCAGCCCCAGCATTTT.

Here the CDR3 reads CASSRGGRDRNEQFF. CDR3 nucleotide sequence: TGTGCCAGCTCACGTGGGGGCCGGGATCGCAATGAGCAGTTCTTC. J is TRBJ2-1 and V is TRBV18; D might be TRBD1 (6 bases). The germline CDR1 and CDR2 sequences are KGHSH and LQKENI. The germline V and J ends were trimmed by 4 bases and 6 bases, with 16 bases remaining between them. The CDR3 runs to 15 residues.

The genes are TRBV6-1 and TRBJ2-3; 13 bases are shared with TRBD2. The CDR3 length is 17 residues. The germline V gene has CDR1 MNHNS and CDR2 SASEGT. Unmatched junction bases numbered 3, after V lost 3 bases and J lost 0 bases. The CDR3 loop is CASSDGTSGASTDTQYF. CDR3 nucleotides: TGTGCCAGCAGTGACGGGACTAGCGGGGCTAGCACAGATACGCAGTATTTT.

The CDR3 coding sequence is TGTGCCACCACAGGTGGGGGGGCCAAAAACATTCAGTACTTC. Residues: CATTGGGAKNIQYF. The chain combines TRBV7-2 with TRBJ2-4; a weak D match, TRBD2 (6 bases). The germline V gene has CDR1 SGHTA and CDR2 FQGNSA. The CDR3 has 14 amino acids. Trimming removed 10 bases at V and 1 base at J, with 14 bases between. Combining the CDR3 with reference TRBV7-2 and TRBJ2-4 gives the whole variable domain GAGVSQSPSNKVTEKGKDVELRCDPISGHTALYWYRQSLGQGLEFLIYFQGNSAPDKSGLPSDRFSAERTGGSVSTLTIQRTQQEDSAVYLCATTGGGAKNIQYFGAGTRLSVL.

The chain recombines TRBV4-2 with TRBJ1-5, with a possible D match to TRBD1 (6 bases). CDR1 and CDR2 (germline): LGHNA, YNFKEQ. Between the trimmed V and J ends, which lost 3 bases and 5 bases, there was a span of 11 bases. This CDR3 region has 14 residues. The CDR3 here is CASSHPGEDQPQHF. The CDR3 DNA is TGTGCCAGCAGCCACCCAGGGGAAGATCAGCCCCAGCATTTT.